This paragraph reports one TCR beta chain. Antigen specificity is unknown. This sample was included in a study of siplizumab effects on memory and regulatory T cells. Study-wide findings and caveats: Assignment to unstimulated subsets succeeded for only a minor fraction of the alloreactive clones. Major contributors to the alloresponse seemed to be naive T cells, which also appeared more diverse than memory cells. Roughly 75-97% of proliferating CD4+ or CD8+ clones lacked a naive or memory phenotype that could be assigned.

Profiled with immunoSEQ multiplex PCR; TCRdb holds only in-frame clones, not every one. Of around 100,000 clones in the sample, about 94% are singletons; the top ten hold 1% to 1.5%. CDR1 and CDR2 (germline): SGHTA, FQGNSA. This CDR3 is built from 13 residues. V lost 5 bases, J lost 10 bases, and 15 bases lay in between. Sample: non-Treg CD4+ T cells sorted from blood. The V and J genes are TRBV7-2 and TRBJ2-4; D may be TRBD2 (5 bases). This receptor was identified in a human donor in good health. This CDR3 is CASSQILGEIQYF. The CDR3 nucleotides read TGTGCCAGCAGCCAGATACTAGGAGAAATTCAGTACTTC.